The T cell receptor (beta chain) described here comes from a study of blood T cell repertoires in COVID-19. Turning to the study itself: Samples came from the United States, Italy and Spain, spanning acute and convalescent COVID-19. T cells, B-cell-depleted T cells, or PBMCs supplied cDNA or gDNA.

Trimming took off 0 bases at V and 4 bases at J, with 13 bases between the two ends. The CDR3 runs to 15 residues. In germline, CDR1 is SQVTM, CDR2 ANQGSEA. Repertoires were generated with immunoSEQ multiplex PCR, while TCRdb's copy carries only in-frame clones and drops some. The table records under 200,000 clones, around 89% of them present only once. The source of this sequence is a man aged 40-49 years with active or convalescent COVID-19. The chain recombines TRBV29-1 with TRBJ1-3; tentative D call: TRBD1 (6 bases). The material sequenced was peripheral blood. The CDR3 loop reads CSVEDHSGEGNTIYF. CDR3 nucleotides: TGCAGCGTTGAAGATCATTCAGGGGAGGGAAACACCATATATTTT. The full variable domain, with the rest looked up from reference TRBV29-1 and TRBJ1-3, is SAVISQKPSRDICQRGTSLTIQCQVDSQVTMMFWYRQQPGQSLTLIATANQGSEATYESGFVIDKFPISRPNLTFSTLTVSNMSPEDSSIYLCSVEDHSGEGNTIYFGEGSWLTVV.